Following are 5 T cell receptor beta chains from one sample sequenced in a study of CD8 T cells in Susac syndrome. RNA was extracted with the RNeasy kit, and a quantity of roughly 0.45 to 1 ug was reverse transcribed using random hexamers. In TCRdb, the immunoSEQ multiplex PCR reads were re-called with MiXCR into one record per CDR3 protein. The sample holds around 160,000 distinct CDR3 sequences, around 93% seen once. Sequencing was done on a sample of CD4+ T cells from PBMCs. Receptor source: a human donor in good health.

J is TRBJ2-5 and V is TRBV9; a possible D gene is TRBD1 (5 bases). Trimming removed 3 bases at V and 0 bases at J, with 12 bases between. CDR1 and CDR2 from the germline V gene are SGDLS and YYNGEE. This CDR3 contains 15 residues. The CDR3 region is CASSDLKGNQETQYF. CDR3 DNA: TGTGCCAGCAGCGACCTGAAGGGGAACCAAGAGACCCAGTACTTC.

The chain is built from TRBV2 and TRBJ1-3, with D perhaps matching TRBD1 (6 bases). V shed 4 bases and J shed 0 bases, with 7 bases lying between them. The CDR3 has 14 amino acids. The germline V gene has CDR1 SNHLY and CDR2 FYNNEI. The CDR3 protein is CASSGGGSGNTIYF. The CDR3 nucleotides are TGTGCCAGCAGTGGAGGGGGCTCTGGAAACACCATATATTTT.

The chain employs TRBV29-1 and TRBJ1-2; no firm D call. The V end was cut by 6 bases, the J end by 6 bases, with 20 bases between. Per germline, CDR1 SQVTM and CDR2 ANQGSEA. The length of the CDR3 is 14 residues. The CDR3: CSVGEGSWQDGYTF. The DNA for the CDR3 is TGCAGCGTGGGCGAGGGCTCCTGGCAAGATGGCTACACCTTC.

CDR3 sequence reads: CASSIGTDNYGYTF. CDR3 in DNA: TGTGCCAGTAGTATAGGGACAGACAACTATGGCTACACCTTC. This chain links TRBV19 with TRBJ1-2, with a weak D call TRBD1 (6 bases). The CDR3 spans 14 residues. The germline V gene has CDR1 LNHDA and CDR2 SQIVND (reference sequence). V lost 1 base to trimming and J lost 2 bases, with 8 bases between them. Using reference TRBV19 and TRBJ1-2 for the parts outside the CDR3, the full variable domain is DGGITQSPKYLFRKEGQNVTLSCEQNLNHDAMYWYRQDPGQGLRLIYYSQIVNDFQKGDIAEGYSVSREKKESFPLTVTSAQKNPTAFYLCASSIGTDNYGYTFGSGTRLTVV.

The chain employs TRBV7-8 and TRBJ2-1; D is possibly TRBD1 or TRBD2 (7 bases each). Trimming pared 4 bases from V and 12 bases from J, leaving 10 bases between. This CDR3 has 11 residues. Germline V lookup: CDR1 SGHVS, CDR2 FQNEAQ. CDR3 DNA: TGTGCCAGCAGCTCCAGGGGGGGGCAGTTCTTC. This codes for CASSSRGGQFF.